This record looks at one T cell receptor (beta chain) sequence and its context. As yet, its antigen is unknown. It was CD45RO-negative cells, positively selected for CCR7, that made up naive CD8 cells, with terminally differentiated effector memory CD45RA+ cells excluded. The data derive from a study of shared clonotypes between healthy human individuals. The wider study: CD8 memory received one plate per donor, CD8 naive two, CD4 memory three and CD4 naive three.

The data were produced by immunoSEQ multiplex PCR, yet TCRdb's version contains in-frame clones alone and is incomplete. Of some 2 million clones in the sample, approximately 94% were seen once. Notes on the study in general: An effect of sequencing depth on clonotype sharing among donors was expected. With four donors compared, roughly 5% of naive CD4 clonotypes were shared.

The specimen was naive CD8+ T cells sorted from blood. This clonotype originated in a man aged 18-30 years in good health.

The CDR3 loop is CASSRDFSYEQYF. For the CDR3, the DNA is TGTGCCAGCAGCCGGGACTTCTCCTACGAGCAGTACTTC. V usage is TRBV7-9 and J usage is TRBJ2-7; a possible D gene is TRBD2 (6 bases). This CDR3 has 13 amino acids. Germline V lookup: CDR1 SEHNR, CDR2 FQNEAQ (reference sequence). The germline V and J ends were trimmed by 5 bases and 0 bases, with 8 bases remaining between them.